This TCR beta chain was sequenced for a study of blood T cell repertoires in COVID-19. Method: immunoSEQ multiplex PCR; TCRdb's copy keeps in-frame clones and lacks some. The sample carries 150,000 or so clones, around 83% recorded once. Germline CDR1 LGHDT, CDR2 YNNKEL (reference sequence). V lost 6 bases and J lost 1; bases outside the gene matches: 7. This CDR3 has 15 residues. The TCR comes from a man between 18 and 29 years old with acute or convalescent COVID-19. The sample taken for sequencing was peripheral blood. V usage is TRBV3-1 (or the pseudogene TRBV3-2) and J usage is TRBJ2-3; 7 positions agree with TRBD2. CDR3 sequence reads: CASSRDTSGTDTQYF. The CDR3 DNA sequence: TGTGCCAGCAGTCGCGACACTAGCGGCACAGATACGCAGTATTTT.